These 10 T cell receptor beta chains were all obtained from the same sample, sequenced in a study of cytomegalovirus exposure and HLA in healthy donors. This table comes from immunoSEQ multiplex PCR, and its TCRdb copy is limited to in-frame clones, with some not included. The data show about 360,000 clones, roughly 88% seen once. The sample taken for sequencing was PBMCs. These receptors originate from a woman aged 18-35 years in good health and CMV-seronegative.

This rearrangement joins TRBV6-1 to TRBJ2-7; D is unresolved. Germline V gene data show CDR1 as MNHNS and CDR2 as SASEGT. Between the trimmed V and J ends, which lost 1 base and 3 bases, there was a span of 4 bases. CDR3 size: 12 residues. CDR3 sequence: CASSEGLYEQYF. In DNA, the CDR3 is TGTGCCAGCAGTGAAGGACTCTACGAGCAGTACTTC.

The V call is TRBV28, the J call TRBJ1-1; D remains ambiguous. Between the trimmed V and J ends, which lost 3 bases and 5 bases, there was a span of 10 bases. The germline V gene has CDR1 MDHEN and CDR2 SYDVKM. The CDR3 runs to 13 residues. The CDR3 loop is CASSFGIGTEAFF. CDR3 coding DNA: TGTGCCAGCAGTTTCGGGATAGGAACTGAAGCTTTCTTT.

The V and J genes are TRBV2 and TRBJ2-7, with a possible D match to TRBD1 (6 bases). Trimming cost V 4 bases and J 4 bases, with 17 bases left between them. CDR3 length: 15 residues. The V gene's germline CDR1 is SNHLY and CDR2 FYNNEI. The CDR3 DNA reads as TGTGCCAGCAGTGGCCTCTCGGGACAAAATTACGAGCAGTACTTC. As protein: CASSGLSGQNYEQYF.

The CDR3 DNA is TGCAGCGCCGAGGGGGGGCGAAGCTCCTACAATGAGCAGTTCTTC. Its translation is CSAEGGRSSYNEQFF. The chain uses TRBV29-1 and TRBJ2-1, with a tentative D call TRBD2 (7 bases). V lost 7 bases and J 0 bases, leaving 16 bases between the germline ends. The CDR3 is 15 amino acids. From germline, CDR1 is SQVTM and CDR2 ANQGSEA.

This clone was detected only a few times. The chain joins TRBV7-9 to TRBJ2-7; TRBD2 might be the D (5 bases). The ends were cut back, 5 bases at V and 0 bases at J, with 8 bases in the middle. This CDR3 has 13 amino acids. The germline gives CDR1 SEHNR, CDR2 FQNEAQ (reference sequence). As DNA, the CDR3 is TGTGCCAGCAGCGTTCGGGACTCCTACGAGCAGTACTTC. This encodes CASSVRDSYEQYF.

CDR3 nucleotide sequence: TGCGCCAGCAGTGAAACCTCAGGGTACTACGAGCAGTACTTC. Protein sequence: CASSETSGYYEQYF. The J gene is TRBJ2-7, the V gene TRBV10-2, with D tentatively TRBD1 (5 bases). Germline V gene data show CDR1 as WSHSY and CDR2 as SAAADI. The V gene lost 3 bases and the J gene lost 3 bases, with 12 bases spanning the gap. There are 14 residues in the CDR3.

The chain couples TRBV5-4 to TRBJ1-1; possibly TRBD1 for D (6 bases). CDR3 size: 15 residues. The germline V gene encodes CDR1 SGHNT and CDR2 YYREEE (reference sequence). Trimming cost V 4 bases and J 7 bases, with 20 bases left between them. In nucleotides, the CDR3 is TGTGCCAGCAGCCCGAGGTCCGTCGCAGGGGTTGAAGCTTTCTTT. Translated: CASSPRSVAGVEAFF.

The rearrangement links TRBV7-8 to TRBJ1-2, with D tentatively TRBD1 (5 bases). The germline V and J ends were trimmed by 2 bases and 0 bases, with 19 bases remaining between them. Germline V gives CDR1 SGHVS, CDR2 FQNEAQ. CDR3 length: 18 amino acids. The CDR3 bases are TGTGCCAGCAGCTTAAGGGCCCGACGGGGGAATTCTAACTATGGCTACACCTTC. Its protein is CASSLRARRGNSNYGYTF.

The CDR3 DNA sequence: TGTGCCAGCAGTGCGCTAAAGCGTCAGGGCGAGTATGGCTACACCTTC. This sequence encodes CASSALKRQGEYGYTF. The chain employs TRBV6-1 and TRBJ1-2; tentative D call: TRBD1 (5 bases). Germline V gene data show CDR1 as MNHNS and CDR2 as SASEGT. Trimming left V 4 bases short and J 5 bases short, with 20 bases between. The CDR3 is 16 residues long.

This chain uses TRBV15 with TRBJ2-7; TRBD1 aligns across 8 bases. The J segment lost 0 bases and the V segment lost 1 base, leaving 8 bases of the junction unmatched. The CDR3 has 17 amino acids. CDR1 and CDR2 from the germline V gene are LNHNV and YYDKDF (reference sequence). CDR3 sequence: CATSRVTGAGSSYEQYF. In DNA, the CDR3 is TGTGCCACCAGCAGAGTGACAGGGGCTGGGAGCTCCTACGAGCAGTACTTC. The full variable domain, completed using reference TRBV15 and TRBJ2-7, is DAMVIQNPRYQVTQFGKPVTLSCSQTLNHNVMYWYQQKSSQAPKLLFHYYDKDFNNEADTPDNFQSRRPNTSFCFLDIRSPGLGDTAMYLCATSRVTGAGSSYEQYFGPGTRLTVT.